These T cell receptor beta chains were read from a single sample in a study. TCRdb ran MiXCR on the 5' RACE reads and lists one entry per CDR3 protein. The table records about 50,000 distinct CDR3 sequences, 15% to 20% of them present only once. Material: naive CD4+ T cells sorted from blood. The receptors come from a female donor with breast cancer. Both conserved end residues are trimmed from each CDR3. Each record gives: V gene, clone size, CDR3 length, CDR3 protein. Some rows have no size entry. The others give once, few or many, or a class for an expanded clone.

>TRBV4-1|NA|15
ASSQVNLGFTDYGYT
>TRBV5-1|many|14
ASSLEPSGSFYEQY
>TRBV5-1|many|10
ASSLQGTEAF
>TRBV24-1|NA|11
ATSDPVSYEQY
>TRBV6-1|few|13
ASSESRGEGETQY
>TRBV20-1|few|13
SASGVVRGRDTQY
>TRBV4-2|many|13
ASSQEPVPTNIQY
>TRBV28|NA|14
ASSLFTRQGPETQY
>TRBV7-9|NA|12
ASSLIGGGNTIY
>TRBV5-1|many|13
ASSISPGRQDGYT
>TRBV5-1|many|10
ASSQAGNEQF
>TRBV5-1|many|11
ASSLEFGTEAF
>TRBV7-2|once|13
ASSLGAGMGTEAF
>TRBV20-1|many|12
SAKTSGRLATQY
>TRBV5-1|many|12
ASGGSGDSYEQY
>TRBV6-5|many|11
ASSSQVEGIQY
>TRBV20-1|many|15
SARPDPGTGRTYGYT
>TRBV20-1|NA|11
SARQGAENEQF
>TRBV7-9|NA|13
ASSLDLAGEGEQY
>TRBV7-2|NA|13
ASSSDPGTGAEAF
>TRBV7-2|few|13
ASSLSRQLNYGYT
>TRBV4-3|many|11
ASSQSIGRAQY
>TRBV5-1|few|11
ASRRQNTGELF
>TRBV11-2|once|11
AGSDRPTDTQY
>TRBV20-1|few|12
SASLPSGSGELF
>TRBV6-2/TRBV6-3|many|9
ASSPAYEQY
>TRBV6-1|NA|16
ASSEGKYSGAHTDTQY
>TRBV12-3/TRBV12-4|many|12
ASRLSGGDGTQY
>TRBV9|many|14
ASSRGGSQQDNEQF
>TRBV5-1|NA|13
ATERDGRSTGELF
>TRBV5-6|few|19
ASRVGFRTSGRRIVDYEQY
>TRBV5-1|NA|14
ASSLVGRLNTGELF
>TRBV12-3/TRBV12-4|few|13
ASSRPGQIRDTQY
>TRBV7-2|NA|12
ASRPGYLRETQY
>TRBV6-5|many|12
ASSDYRGSTEAF
>TRBV7-3|NA|13
ASSQLAGGPGEQF
>TRBV7-9|NA|14
ASSFRTRTTYNEQF
>TRBV4-1|many|15
ASSQARPTGVRAEAF
>TRBV6-5|many|14
ASGQTHRGDNSPLH
>TRBV28|few|13
ATNPLAGQQETQY
>TRBV4-2|NA|11
ASSHPGTNEQF
>TRBV29-1|medium-sized|12
SVESGGGTDTQY
>TRBV5-1|once|13
ASSLGPDRGDTQY
>TRBV7-8|few|14
ASSSKGQRHYNEQF
>TRBV20-1|many|12
SAPTGGISDTQY
>TRBV7-2|NA|12
ASSAILRNAEAF
>TRBV29-1|few|12
SVEPSGRTDTQY
>TRBV25-1|few|12
ASSDRWGSDTQY
>TRBV5-1|NA|11
ASSTEPLNELF
>TRBV20-1|many|11
SAPGGGGYEQY
>TRBV4-1|many|15
ASSQAGLAGVADTQY
>TRBV24-1|few|12
ATGQDYLTDTQY
>TRBV7-9|few|9
ASSPRDTQY
>TRBV6-5|NA|13
ASRPPGIETNEQF
>TRBV2|few|13
ASSGAGGHGETQY
>TRBV20-1|many|10
SALTGAAGQY
>TRBV20-1|few|13
SASMGPITYNEQF
>TRBV12-3/TRBV12-4|NA|12
ASGFGTGPDTQY
>TRBV20-1|many|12
SAPGQGSNYGYT
>TRBV5-1|NA|12
ASSSGQGGGKLF